These T cell receptor beta chains were read from a single sample in a study of PD-1 blockade in classical Hodgkin lymphoma. This table comes from immunoSEQ multiplex PCR, and its TCRdb copy is limited to in-frame clones, with some not included. Of 55,000 to 80,000 clones listed, around 93% are singletons. The specimen comprised peripheral blood mononuclear cells (PBMCs), sampled at baseline. The receptors here all came from a human donor with classical Hodgkin lymphoma. Both conserved end residues are part of each CDR3. D genes are given only for firm matches. Part of the rows lack a size; the others show once, few, many or a class for expanded clones.

TRBV11-2,NA,NA,TRBJ1-1,13,CASSLDSPLEAFF,TGTGCCAGCAGCTTAGATAGTCCGCTTGAAGCTTTCTTT
TRBV18,NA,NA,TRBJ1-6,15,CASSQGISDNSPLHF,TGTGCCAGCTCCCAGGGGATTTCAGATAATTCACCCCTCCACTTT
TRBV7-3,TRBD2,once,TRBJ2-7,17,CASSLGLAGESLHEQYF,TGTGCCAGCAGCTTGGGGCTAGCGGGGGAATCGCTCCACGAGCAGTACTTC
TRBV5-1,NA,once,TRBJ2-7,17,CASSLGYGGRPPYEQYF,TGCGCCAGCAGCTTGGGATATGGAGGGCGCCCTCCCTACGAGCAGTACTTC
TRBV23-1,TRBD1,NA,TRBJ2-7,16,CASSQSDREEDYEQYF,TGCGCCAGCAGTCAATCGGACAGGGAGGAAGACTACGAGCAGTACTTC
TRBV9,NA,NA,TRBJ1-1,13,CASSPTTLTEAFF,TGTGCCAGCAGCCCAACGACCCTTACGGAGGCTTTCTTT
TRBV21-1,NA,once,TRBJ2-2,19,CATTQGLGSRPSNTGELFF,TGTGCCACTACCCAAGGGCTGGGATCCCGGCCCTCGAACACCGGGGAGCTGTTTTTT
TRBV19,NA,NA,TRBJ2-1,16,CASSIVSGRAGSEQFF,TGTGCCAGTAGTATAGTATCCGGCAGGGCTGGGAGTGAGCAGTTCTTC
TRBV29-1,TRBD1,NA,TRBJ2-7,15,CSVGLRDRPNYEQYF,TGCAGCGTTGGATTACGGGACAGGCCTAACTACGAGCAGTACTTC
TRBV6-5,NA,NA,TRBJ1-1,15,CASRPESEMNTEAFF,TGTGCCAGCCGTCCAGAGTCAGAAATGAACACTGAAGCTTTCTTT
TRBV27,NA,NA,TRBJ2-7,13,CASSLSPYYEQYF,TGTGCCAGCAGCCTTTCCCCCTACTACGAGCAGTACTTC
TRBV5-4,NA,NA,TRBJ1-3,16,CASSLLGDDSGNTIYF,TGTGCCAGCAGCTTGCTGGGGGACGACTCTGGAAACACCATATATTTT
TRBV4-3,NA,NA,TRBJ1-1,15,CASSQGARMNTEAFF,TGCGCCAGCAGCCAAGGGGCCCGAATGAACACTGAAGCTTTCTTT
TRBV7-6,NA,NA,TRBJ2-2,14,CASSLEVNTGELFF,TGTGCCAGCAGCTTAGAGGTGAACACCGGGGAGCTGTTTTTT
TRBV20-1,NA,NA,TRBJ1-1,11,CSARDPQGAFF,TGCAGTGCTAGAGATCCCCAGGGGGCTTTCTTT
TRBV6-1,NA,NA,TRBJ2-7,11,CASGYLAEQYF,TGTGCCAGCGGCTATTTAGCCGAGCAGTACTTC
TRBV10-2,NA,NA,TRBJ1-1,13,CASSAEKNTEAFF,TGCGCCAGCAGTGCGGAGAAGAACACTGAAGCTTTCTTT
TRBV28,NA,NA,TRBJ1-1,12,CASSGPNTEAFF,TGTGCCAGCAGTGGACCCAACACTGAAGCTTTCTTT
TRBV2,TRBD2,NA,TRBJ2-3,15,CASSGGGAGTDTQYF,TGTGCCAGCAGTGGCGGGGGGGCGGGCACAGATACGCAGTATTTT
TRBV9,NA,NA,TRBJ2-7,14,CASSVGGGTYEQYF,TGTGCCAGCAGCGTAGGGGGCGGGACCTACGAGCAGTACTTC
TRBV28,TRBD1,NA,TRBJ1-5,15,CASSLEMDRGQPQHF,TGTGCCAGCAGTTTAGAGATGGACAGGGGTCAGCCCCAGCATTTT
TRBV5-1,TRBD1,once,TRBJ1-2,17,CASSPDGSGQRPDGYTF,TGCGCCAGCAGCCCCGACGGCTCGGGACAGCGGCCAGATGGCTACACCTTC
TRBV19,NA,NA,TRBJ2-2,13,CASMDLGTGELFF,TGTGCCAGTATGGACCTGGGCACCGGGGAGCTGTTTTTT
TRBV5-8,NA,NA,TRBJ1-4,16,CASSLVGPYLKEKLFF,TGTGCCAGCAGCTTGGTCGGTCCGTACTTAAAGGAAAAACTGTTTTTT
TRBV4-1,NA,few,TRBJ1-5,17,CASSQGDFGVGNQPQHF,TGCGCCAGCAGCCAAGGAGATTTTGGGGTAGGCAATCAGCCCCAGCATTTT
TRBV27,NA,NA,TRBJ1-2,17,CASSSGQSFYRGYGYTF,TGTGCCAGCAGTTCTGGACAGAGTTTTTACCGGGGCTATGGCTACACCTTC
TRBV4-3,NA,NA,TRBJ2-2,15,CASSQDHGTTGELFF,TGCGCCAGCAGCCAAGACCATGGGACCACCGGGGAGCTGTTTTTT
TRBV9,NA,NA,TRBJ1-1,14,CASSVSSENTEAFF,TGTGCCAGCAGCGTATCTTCAGAGAACACTGAAGCTTTCTTT
TRBV5-4,NA,NA,TRBJ2-7,16,CASSADGWPPGGEQYF,TGTGCCAGCAGCGCCGACGGATGGCCCCCCGGAGGCGAGCAGTACTTC
TRBV5-1,TRBD1,NA,TRBJ2-1,18,CASSSPNYRGPSYNEQFF,TGCGCCAGCAGCTCCCCGAACTACAGGGGGCCTTCCTACAATGAGCAGTTCTTC
TRBV6-1,NA,few,TRBJ2-7,17,CASSEKMWGGSSYEQYF,TGTGCCAGCAGTGAAAAGATGTGGGGCGGAAGCTCCTACGAGCAGTACTTC
TRBV5-6,NA,few,TRBJ1-1,17,CASSSYTRQPMNTEAFF,TGTGCCAGCAGCTCCTACACCAGACAGCCGATGAACACTGAAGCTTTCTTT
TRBV19,TRBD1,NA,TRBJ1-1,15,CASSYAGQSPWEAFF,TGTGCCAGTAGTTACGCGGGACAGTCCCCCTGGGAAGCTTTCTTT
TRBV27,NA,once,TRBJ2-7,13,CASSPPSRYEQYF,TGTGCCAGCAGTCCCCCCTCCCGCTACGAGCAGTACTTC
TRBV6-6,NA,NA,TRBJ2-3,15,CASSYRTGDTDTQYF,TGTGCCAGCAGTTATAGGACGGGAGACACAGATACGCAGTATTTT
TRBV7-9,TRBD2,NA,TRBJ2-3,19,CASSAPPGGSRDFTDTQYF,TGTGCCAGCAGCGCTCCCCCCGGGGGGTCAAGAGACTTCACAGATACGCAGTATTTT
TRBV27,TRBD1,once,TRBJ2-7,15,CASSQSGTGGSEQYF,TGTGCCAGCAGCCAATCCGGGACAGGGGGCAGTGAGCAGTACTTC
TRBV7-3,NA,NA,TRBJ2-3,13,CASSSEWGDTQYF,TGTGCCAGCAGCTCGGAGTGGGGAGATACGCAGTATTTT
TRBV6-5,TRBD1,NA,TRBJ2-7,14,CASSYLQGASEQYF,TGTGCCAGCAGTTACTTGCAGGGGGCGTCCGAGCAGTACTTC
TRBV6-6,NA,NA,TRBJ2-3,12,CASMGPQDTQYF,TGTGCCAGCATGGGCCCACAGGATACGCAGTATTTT
TRBV5-1,TRBD1,NA,TRBJ1-2,16,CASSQDRGLSNYGYTF,TGCGCCAGCAGCCAGGACAGGGGGCTGTCTAACTATGGCTACACCTTC
TRBV7-8,NA,NA,TRBJ2-1,13,CASSLSGHNEQFF,TGTGCCAGCAGCTTATCGGGCCACAATGAGCAGTTCTTC
TRBV27,NA,NA,TRBJ1-5,13,CASSGDGNQPQHF,TGTGCCAGCAGCGGGGACGGCAATCAGCCCCAGCATTTT
TRBV19,NA,NA,TRBJ1-1,18,CASRSLATISHMNTEAFF,TGTGCCAGTAGGAGCCTCGCGACCATCTCTCATATGAACACTGAAGCTTTCTTT
TRBV7-7,TRBD2,NA,TRBJ2-1,15,CASSKTSGGVNEQFF,TGTGCCAGCAGCAAGACTAGCGGGGGGGTCAATGAGCAGTTCTTC
TRBV5-6,TRBD1,once,TRBJ1-4,15,CASSSLGTGAEKLFF,TGTGCCAGCAGCTCCCTCGGGACAGGGGCCGAAAAACTGTTTTTT
TRBV7-2,TRBD1,NA,TRBJ2-3,17,CASSLVSGTGVRDTQYF,TGTGCCAGCAGCTTAGTATCGGGGACAGGGGTGCGGGATACGCAGTATTTT
TRBV10-2,NA,once,TRBJ1-6,15,CASSEEGGGNSPLHF,TGCGCCAGCAGTGAAGAGGGGGGCGGTAATTCACCCCTCCACTTT
TRBV5-1,NA,NA,TRBJ1-4,16,CASSLDPAATNEKLFF,TGCGCCAGCAGCTTGGACCCCGCAGCGACTAATGAAAAACTGTTTTTT
TRBV7-6,NA,NA,TRBJ2-7,17,CASSFNGRTGGSYEQYF,TGTGCCAGCAGCTTCAATGGGAGGACAGGCGGCTCCTACGAGCAGTACTTC
TRBV10-3,NA,NA,TRBJ1-5,13,CAISESADQPQHF,TGTGCCATCAGTGAGTCGGCAGACCAGCCCCAGCATTTT
TRBV6-5,NA,NA,TRBJ2-7,13,CASSSRSPYEQYF,TGTGCCAGCAGTTCTAGGTCCCCCTACGAGCAGTACTTC